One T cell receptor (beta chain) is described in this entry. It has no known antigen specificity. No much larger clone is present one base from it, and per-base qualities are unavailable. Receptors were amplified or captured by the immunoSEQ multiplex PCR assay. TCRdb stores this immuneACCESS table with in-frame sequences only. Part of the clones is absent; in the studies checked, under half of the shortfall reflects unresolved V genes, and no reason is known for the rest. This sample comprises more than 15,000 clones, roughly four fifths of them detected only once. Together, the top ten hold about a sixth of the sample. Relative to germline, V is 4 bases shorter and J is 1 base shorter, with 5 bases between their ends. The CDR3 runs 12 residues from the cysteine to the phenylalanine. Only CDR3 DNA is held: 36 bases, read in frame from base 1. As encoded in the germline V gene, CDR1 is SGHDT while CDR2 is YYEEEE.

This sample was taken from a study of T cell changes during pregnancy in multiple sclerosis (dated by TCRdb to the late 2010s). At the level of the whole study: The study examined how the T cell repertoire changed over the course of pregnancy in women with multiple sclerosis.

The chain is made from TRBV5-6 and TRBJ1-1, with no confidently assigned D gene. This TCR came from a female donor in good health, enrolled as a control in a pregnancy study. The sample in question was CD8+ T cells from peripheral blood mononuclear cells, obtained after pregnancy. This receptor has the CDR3 CASSPGNTEAFF. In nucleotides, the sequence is TGTGCCAGCAGCCCCGGGAACACTGAAGCTTTCTTT.